The 22 T cell receptor beta chains listed next were all sequenced from one sample in a study of post-analysis software for immune sequencing data. Broader study findings: About five TRBV segments were more frequent in patients than controls; TRBV5-6, TRBV5-1 and TRBV20-1 belonged to this group.

The antigens these receptors bind are not known. Researchers reported that TCR beta cDNA libraries carried unique molecular identifiers. TCRdb reprocessed the PCR reads via MiXCR and lists one record per CDR3 protein. The table records 430,000 or so distinct CDR3 sequences, roughly 38% of them present only once. Sequenced material: blood. These receptors were collected from a girl aged 2 to 9 with multiple sclerosis.

The chain combines TRBV7-2 with TRBJ2-7; a possible D gene is TRBD2 (7 bases). The CDR3 runs 16 residues. Germline CDR1 reads SGHTA; CDR2 reads FQGNSA. V lost 0 bases and J 0 bases, leaving 12 bases between the germline ends. The CDR3 DNA sequence: TGTGCCAGCAGCTTAGCCGGCGGGGGCCTCTCCTACGAGCAGTACTTC. It encodes CASSLAGGGLSYEQYF.

The J gene is TRBJ1-1, the V gene TRBV4-3; D is unclear. Deletions cut 0 bases from V and 8 bases from J, with 13 bases between. CDR1 LGHNA and CDR2 YSLEER come from the germline V gene. This CDR3 has 14 residues. CDR3 loop: CASSQDRAGQEAFF. DNA of the CDR3: TGCGCCAGCAGCCAAGATAGGGCCGGGCAGGAAGCTTTCTTT.

The chain uses TRBV5-1 and TRBJ2-3; D is unresolved. Germline V CDR1 and CDR2: SGHRS, YFSETQ. The germline V and J ends were trimmed by 0 bases and 5 bases, with 10 bases remaining between them. CDR3 length: 14 amino acids. The CDR3 DNA is TGCGCCAGCAGCTTGGCCTCCGTCCGAGATACGCAGTATTTT. It translates to CASSLASVRDTQYF.

The chain recombines TRBV10-3 with TRBJ1-6, with a weak D call TRBD1 (5 bases). Trimming took off 5 bases at V and 9 bases at J, with 14 bases between the two ends. The germline gives CDR1 ENHRY, CDR2 SYGVKD. The CDR3 is 14 amino acids. CDR3 nucleotide sequence: TGTGCCATCAGTCCAGGGTTACTAGTTTCACCCCTCCACTTT. Encoded protein: CAISPGLLVSPLHF.

The rearrangement joins TRBV27 to TRBJ1-2; 10 bases match TRBD1. Germline CDR1 reads MNHEY; CDR2 reads SMNVEV (reference sequence). This CDR3 contains 14 residues. The ends lost 6 bases at V and 12 bases at J; junction bases unmatched: 13. The chain's CDR3 is CASSITRDRGPHTF. CDR3 bases: TGTGCCAGCAGCATTACTCGGGACAGGGGTCCTCACACCTTC.

The V and J genes are TRBV5-1 and TRBJ1-1; possibly TRBD1 for D (6 bases). The CDR3 totals 15 residues. The germline V gene encodes CDR1 SGHRS and CDR2 YFSETQ. V was cut by 0 bases and J by 0 bases, with 9 bases left in between. The CDR3 loop reads CASSLGGRMNTEAFF. Here the CDR3 DNA reads TGCGCCAGCAGCTTGGGGGGGCGTATGAACACTGAAGCTTTCTTT.

V is TRBV4-1 and J is TRBJ1-4, with 7 nucleotides matching TRBD1. CDR3 length: 17 amino acids. The germline V gene has CDR1 MGHRA and CDR2 YSYEKL. The J segment lost 0 bases and the V segment lost 7 bases, leaving 11 bases of the junction unmatched. The CDR3 loop is CASTRDSRGATNEKLFF. CDR3 nucleotide sequence: TGCGCCAGCACCCGGGACAGTAGGGGAGCAACTAATGAAAAACTGTTTTTT.

The chain uses TRBV11-2 and TRBJ1-1; D gene uncertain. Per the germline V gene, CDR1 is SGHAT and CDR2 is FQNNGV. The CDR3 runs 14 residues. V lost 4 bases and J 5 bases, leaving 14 bases between the germline ends. The CDR3 DNA reads as TGTGCCAGCAGCTCGGAGGTGGGATTAACTGAAGCTTTCTTT. Its protein is CASSSEVGLTEAFF. The whole variable domain, remainder taken from reference TRBV11-2 and TRBJ1-1, is EAGVAQSPRYKIIEKRQSVAFWCNPISGHATLYWYQQILGQGPKLLIQFQNNGVVDDSQLPKDRFSAERLKGVDSTLKIQPAKLEDSAVYLCASSSEVGLTEAFFGQGTRLTVV.

The chain couples TRBV6-5 to TRBJ2-6; perhaps TRBD2 as D (5 bases). The germline V gene encodes CDR1 MNHEY and CDR2 SVGAGI. CDR3 length: 19 residues. Trimming stripped 0 bases from V and 0 bases from J, with 15 bases between. CDR3 nucleotides: TGTGCCAGCAGTTACTCGAGGAGCGGACGAGTCTCTGGGGCCAACGTCCTGACTTTC. Amino acid sequence: CASSYSRSGRVSGANVLTF.

This clonotype occurred many times. The chain recombines TRBV10-1 with TRBJ2-3; D possibly matches TRBD1 or TRBD2 (5 bases each). This CDR3 spans 16 amino acids. Germline V gives CDR1 WNHNN, CDR2 SYGVQD (reference sequence). Deletions cut 3 bases from V and 0 bases from J, with 13 bases between. CDR3 protein: CASSDGDGSSTDTQYF. In DNA form, the CDR3 reads TGCGCCAGCAGTGATGGGGACGGATCTAGCACAGATACGCAGTATTTT.

This clonotype was recorded at least ten times. The chain uses TRBV29-1 and TRBJ2-7, with D possibly matching TRBD1 (5 bases). CDR1 SQVTM and CDR2 ANQGSEA come from the germline V gene. There are 13 residues in the CDR3. Trimming cost V 5 bases and J 0 bases, with 11 bases left between them. The CDR3 spells CSVLTRDSYEQYF. Written as DNA, the CDR3 is TGCAGCGTTCTCACCAGGGACTCCTACGAGCAGTACTTC.

There are a few counts of this clonotype. The chain recombines TRBV20-1 with TRBJ2-7, with 9 bases that match TRBD1. The J call may be faulty, since TRBJ2-5 better matches the DNA end. The CDR3 is made up of 15 amino acids. Germline assignment: CDR1 DFQATT and CDR2 SNEGSKA (reference sequence). In nucleotides, the CDR3 is TGCAGTGCTAGAATTTTCGGACAGGGGTGGGAGACCCAGTACTTC. Its translation: CSARIFGQGWETQYF.

This chain connects TRBV12-3 or TRBV12-4 to TRBJ2-3; unclear D gene. This CDR3 is 15 amino acids long. Trimming took 3 bases from V and 3 from J, leaving 13 bases between them. The CDR3 DNA sequence: TGTGCCAGCAGTTTTATGGCAGGCAGAACAGATACGCAGTATTTT. It translates to CASSFMAGRTDTQYF.

The V gene is TRBV10-3, the J gene TRBJ2-1, with TRBD2 matching over 11 bases. The CDR3 contains 16 residues. V lost 0 bases, J lost 6 bases, and 4 bases stayed unmatched. Germline lookup yields CDR1 ENHRY and CDR2 SYGVKD. The CDR3 is CAISESTSGGPNEQFF. The DNA of the CDR3 is TGTGCCATCAGTGAGTCTACTAGCGGGGGCCCCAATGAGCAGTTCTTC.

Only a few counts were recorded for this clonotype. The rearrangement joins TRBV9 to TRBJ2-1; unclear D gene. The germline CDR1 and CDR2 sequences are SGDLS and YYNGEE. Deletions cut 0 bases from V and 2 bases from J, with 9 bases between. The CDR3 is 15 amino acids. CDR3 coding DNA: TGTGCCAGCAGCGTAGCCCAAGCCCCCTACAATGAGCAGTTCTTC. It translates to CASSVAQAPYNEQFF.

J is TRBJ2-7 and V is TRBV6-5; TRBD2 matches at 12 bases. The germline CDR1 and CDR2 sequences are MNHEY and SVGAGI. Trimming at V came to 3 bases and at J to 0 bases, leaving 9 bases not matched to a gene. There are 18 residues in the CDR3. Here the CDR3 reads CASSYRLAGGATSYEQYF. CDR3 bases: TGTGCCAGCAGTTATCGGCTAGCGGGGGGGGCAACCTCCTACGAGCAGTACTTC.

A few counts support this clonotype. This chain connects TRBV29-1 to TRBJ2-7, with D maybe TRBD2 (6 bases). V lost 3 bases, J lost 0 bases, and 9 bases lay in between. The CDR3 covers 13 residues. CDR1 and CDR2 (germline): SQVTM, ANQGSEA. The DNA of the CDR3 is TGCAGCGTTGAGGGACTCAGCTCCTACGAGCAGTACTTC. It is translated as CSVEGLSSYEQYF.

This clonotype turned up a few times. A read error may produce the germline difference seen at one junction end. This sequence joins TRBV13 and TRBJ2-1; D possibly corresponds to TRBD1 (6 bases). Germline values: CDR1 PRHDT, CDR2 FYEKMQ (reference sequence). This CDR3 comprises 13 residues. CDR3: CASSLGGTNERFF. DNA of the CDR3: TGTGCCAGCAGCTTAGGCGGGACAAACGAGCGGTTCTTC.

This chain joins TRBV20-1 and TRBJ2-3, with TRBD2 as a possible D gene (6 bases). Per germline, CDR1 DFQATT and CDR2 SNEGSKA (reference sequence). The length of the CDR3 is 17 residues. V was pared by 3 bases and J by 2 bases, with 21 bases between. CDR3 region: CSASGGLALLTTDTQYF. The CDR3, as DNA: TGCAGTGCTAGTGGGGGACTGGCATTACTAACCACAGATACGCAGTATTTT.

This chain joins TRBV5-1 and TRBJ2-7; TRBD2 matches 11 bases. In germline, CDR1 is SGHRS, CDR2 YFSETQ. The CDR3 length is 15 residues. V dropped 4 bases and J dropped 4; count of bases not matched to a gene: 7. The CDR3 DNA reads TGCGCCAGCAGCACATCCGGGACTAGCGGATACGAGCAGTACTTC. Residues: CASSTSGTSGYEQYF.

This chain joins TRBV27 and TRBJ1-2, with 7 positions matching TRBD1. With 11 bases clipped from V and 7 bases from J, the junction kept 10 bases outside the gene matches. CDR1 and CDR2 from the germline V gene are MNHEY and SMNVEV (reference sequence). This CDR3 contains 12 residues. CDR3 sequence (DNA): TGTGCCGGCGGGGGAGGGGGCATTGGCTACACCTTC. It yields the protein CAGGGGGIGYTF.

The chain has TRBV4-3 and TRBJ2-1; D is uncertain. This CDR3 spans 16 amino acids. V gave up 1 base and J gave up 2 bases, with 12 bases separating them. Germline loops: CDR1 LGHNA, CDR2 YSLEER. CDR3 sequence reads: CASSQGWVRAYNEQFF. CDR3 sequence (DNA): TGCGCCAGCAGCCAAGGGTGGGTAAGAGCCTACAATGAGCAGTTCTTC.